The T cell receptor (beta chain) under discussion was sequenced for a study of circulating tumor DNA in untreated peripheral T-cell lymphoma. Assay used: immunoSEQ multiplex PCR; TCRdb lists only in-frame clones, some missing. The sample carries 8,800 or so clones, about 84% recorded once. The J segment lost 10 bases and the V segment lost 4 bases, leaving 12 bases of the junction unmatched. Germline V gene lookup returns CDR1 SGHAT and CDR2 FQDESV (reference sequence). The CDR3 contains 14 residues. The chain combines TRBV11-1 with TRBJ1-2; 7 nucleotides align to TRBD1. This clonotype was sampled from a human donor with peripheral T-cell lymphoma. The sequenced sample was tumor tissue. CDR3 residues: CASSWGQRVLDYTF. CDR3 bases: TGTGCCAGCAGCTGGGGACAGAGGGTTTTAGACTACACCTTC.